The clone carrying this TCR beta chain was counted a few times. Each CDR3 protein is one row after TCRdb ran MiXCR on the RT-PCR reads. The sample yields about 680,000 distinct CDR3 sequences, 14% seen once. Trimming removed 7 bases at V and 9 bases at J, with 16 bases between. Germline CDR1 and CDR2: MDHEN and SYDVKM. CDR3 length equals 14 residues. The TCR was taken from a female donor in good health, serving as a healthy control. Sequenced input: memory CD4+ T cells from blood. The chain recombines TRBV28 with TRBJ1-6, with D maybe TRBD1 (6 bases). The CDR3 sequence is CASNQLTGSSPLHF. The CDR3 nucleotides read TGTGCCAGCAACCAATTAACAGGGTCTTCACCCCTCCACTTT.